One and the same sample provided the 18 T cell receptor beta chains below, sequenced in a study of T-cell reconstitution after alpha-beta-depleted transplantation in children. It was with unique molecular identifiers that the TCRbeta library was prepared. Using its own MiXCR run on the PCR reads, TCRdb lists one record per CDR3 protein. The sample includes 450,000 to 600,000 distinct CDR3 sequences, over 10% of them seen just once. Sequenced here: PBMCs, mostly from graft donor cells, sampled 360 days after TCRalphabeta/CD19-depleted stem cell transplant. The receptors derive from a male patient aged 10-17 years who had a stem cell transplant for acute myeloid leukemia, so the T cells may come from the graft donor.

This clonotype was counted between two and nine times. V and J are TRBV9 and TRBJ2-7; 11 bases match TRBD2. The V and J ends lost 2 bases and 3 bases, in that order; junction bases with no gene match: 4. CDR3 size: 15 residues. Germline-derived CDR1 and CDR2 are SGDLS and YYNGEE. The CDR3 DNA reads TGTGCCAGCAGCGTCGGACTAGCGGGCCTCTACGAGCAGTACTTC. This codes for CASSVGLAGLYEQYF.

This rearrangement joins TRBV5-1 to TRBJ2-7; 10 bases match TRBD1. The J segment lost 7 bases and the V segment lost 0 bases, leaving 13 bases of the junction unmatched. The germline gives CDR1 SGHRS, CDR2 YFSETQ. The CDR3 has 17 residues. CDR3 in amino acids: CASSLVLLGTGVGEQYF. The DNA for the CDR3 is TGCGCCAGCAGCTTGGTGCTCTTAGGGACAGGGGTTGGTGAGCAGTACTTC.

This clonotype came up a few times. The genes are TRBV7-6 and TRBJ2-7; the D call may be TRBD1 or TRBD2 (5 bases each). From germline, CDR1 is SGHVS and CDR2 FNYEAQ. Trimming removed 0 bases from V and 0 bases from J, with 12 bases in between. This CDR3 has 16 residues. The DNA of the CDR3 is TGTGCCAGCAGCTTAGCGTCGGGACGGACCTCCTACGAGCAGTACTTC. Its translation: CASSLASGRTSYEQYF.

There are many counts of this clonotype. The chain has TRBV15 and TRBJ2-7; tentative D call: TRBD1 (6 bases). The CDR3 totals 19 residues. V lost 2 bases to trimming and J lost 0 bases, with 23 bases between them. Germline V lookup: CDR1 LNHNV, CDR2 YYDKDF (reference sequence). The CDR3 nucleotides read TGTGCCACCAGCAGAACCCGCAGGGGCTTTACACCCTTCTCCTACGAGCAGTACTTC. It encodes CATSRTRRGFTPFSYEQYF.

This sequence joins TRBV24-1 and TRBJ2-5; D may correspond to TRBD1 or TRBD2 (5 bases each). CDR3 size: 12 residues. Trimming cost V 9 bases and J 5 bases, with 12 bases left between them. Germline V gene data show CDR1 as KGHDR and CDR2 as SFDVKD. The CDR3 spells CATADEGETQYF. The CDR3 DNA reads TGTGCCACCGCAGATGAGGGGGAGACCCAGTACTTC.

This clonotype was observed at least ten times. V gene TRBV5-1 combines with J gene TRBJ2-1, with 7 bases aligning to TRBD2. CDR1 and CDR2 from the germline V gene are SGHRS and YFSETQ. The CDR3 has 18 amino acids. V was pared by 4 bases and J by 5 bases, with 18 bases of the junction left unmatched. CDR3: CASSPGLEPSGPDNEQFF. The CDR3 nucleotides read TGCGCCAGCAGCCCCGGACTAGAGCCGTCGGGCCCTGACAATGAGCAGTTCTTC.

In its sample, this clonotype was seen many times. The chain is built from TRBV30 and TRBJ2-2, with D uncertain. The germline V gene has CDR1 GTSNPN and CDR2 SVGIG (reference sequence). CDR3 size: 13 residues. Trimming took 0 bases from V and 4 from J, leaving 6 bases between them. CDR3 region: CAWSVKGTGELFF. DNA of the CDR3: TGTGCCTGGAGTGTAAAAGGCACCGGGGAGCTGTTTTTT.

This clonotype was seen more than once but under ten times. This rearrangement joins TRBV24-1 to TRBJ2-3, with TRBD2 matching 8 bases. V shed 7 bases, J shed 3 bases, and the junction held 8 bases outside the gene matches. There are 15 residues in the CDR3. Per germline, CDR1 KGHDR and CDR2 SFDVKD. CDR3 DNA: TGTGCCACCAGACAGAGCGGGAGTGTGACAGATACGCAGTATTTT. Translated: CATRQSGSVTDTQYF.

The chain has TRBV20-1 and TRBJ2-7; 10 nucleotides match TRBD2. Germline CDR1 is DFQATT and CDR2 is SNEGSKA (reference sequence). The CDR3 extends over 12 amino acids. V gave up 2 bases and J gave up 6 bases; unmatched junction bases: 1. CDR3 DNA: TGCAGTGCTAGACTAGCGGGAGCCGAGCAGTACTTC. Amino acids: CSARLAGAEQYF.

This chain links TRBV4-2 with TRBJ2-1; no clear D. CDR1 is LGHNA and CDR2 is YNFKEQ in the germline V gene. V dropped 0 bases and J dropped 4 bases, with 10 bases sitting between them. The CDR3 extends over 15 amino acids. The CDR3 DNA reads as TGTGCCAGCAGCCAAGAGGCCGTTATTTACAATGAGCAGTTCTTC. The encoded protein is CASSQEAVIYNEQFF.

The chain employs TRBV29-1 and TRBJ2-3, with 10 positions matching TRBD2. CDR1 SQVTM and CDR2 ANQGSEA come from the germline V gene. After removal of 0 bases from V and 2 bases from J, the junction contained 17 bases not matched to a gene. CDR3 length: 20 amino acids. The CDR3 spells CSVEDLLAGAHLKITDTQYF. The CDR3 region has the DNA TGCAGCGTTGAAGATTTGCTAGCGGGGGCACATTTGAAAATCACAGATACGCAGTATTTT.

This clonotype appeared many times. V gene TRBV6-2 or TRBV6-3 combines with J gene TRBJ2-2, with D perhaps TRBD1 or TRBD2 (5 bases each). Deletions cut 10 bases from V and 5 bases from J, with 8 bases between. The CDR3 extends over 11 amino acids. Germline CDR1 is MNHEY and CDR2 is SVGEGT. The CDR3 reads CAIWGTGELFF. CDR3 nucleotide sequence: TGTGCCATTTGGGGGACCGGGGAGCTGTTTTTT.

The chain uses TRBV18 and TRBJ2-5; D is unresolved. Trimming shortened V by 0 bases and J by 0 bases, and 8 bases separated the two germline ends. Germline-derived CDR1 and CDR2 are KGHSH and LQKENI. This CDR3 has 15 residues. CDR3 loop: CASSPPEEYQETQYF. The CDR3, as DNA: TGTGCCAGCTCACCACCTGAGGAGTACCAAGAGACCCAGTACTTC.

This clonotype appeared a few times. The rearrangement uses TRBV28 and TRBJ2-2; weak D call: TRBD1 (5 bases). This CDR3 has 17 residues. The germline CDR1 and CDR2 sequences are MDHEN and SYDVKM. Trimming left V 3 bases short and J 0 bases short, with 14 bases between. The CDR3 here is CASSFPKGLPNTGELFF. The CDR3 DNA reads as TGTGCCAGCAGTTTTCCAAAGGGGCTTCCGAACACCGGGGAGCTGTTTTTT.

The genes are TRBV7-9 and TRBJ2-2; D is ambiguous. The CDR3 has 16 residues. In germline, CDR1 is SEHNR, CDR2 FQNEAQ (reference sequence). Trimming pared 4 bases from V and 0 bases from J, leaving 12 bases between. CDR3 sequence reads: CASSSGPATNTGELFF. The CDR3 DNA sequence: TGTGCCAGCAGCTCCGGGCCTGCGACGAACACCGGGGAGCTGTTTTTT.

This clonotype was picked up a small number of times. The gene calls are TRBV4-3 and TRBJ2-1; 7 bases fit TRBD2. This CDR3 contains 16 residues. With V trimmed by 1 base and J by 10 bases, 13 bases remained unmatched. Germline CDR1 is LGHNA and CDR2 is YSLEER. CDR3 protein: CASSQADTSVKGEQFF. The DNA of the CDR3 is TGCGCCAGCAGCCAAGCGGATACTAGCGTGAAAGGGGAGCAGTTCTTC.

The rearrangement links TRBV20-1 to TRBJ2-7; D is unclear. Germline V gene data show CDR1 as DFQATT and CDR2 as SNEGSKA (reference sequence). CDR3 length equals 14 residues. Trimming removed 3 bases at V and 2 bases at J, with 14 bases between. The chain's CDR3 is CSASIVRGPYEQYF. CDR3 bases: TGCAGTGCTAGTATCGTTAGAGGCCCCTACGAGCAGTACTTC.

V is TRBV23-1 and J is TRBJ2-6; no firm D call. TRBV23-1 is recorded as an ORF, its role being uncertain. The length of the CDR3 is 17 residues. V lost 2 bases to trimming and J lost 0 bases, with 11 bases between them. The CDR3 here is CASSQSSRGSGANVLTF. CDR3 nucleotides: TGCGCCAGCAGTCAAAGTAGCAGAGGCTCTGGGGCCAACGTCCTGACTTTC.